Listed here are 14 T cell receptor beta chains from one sample, sequenced in a study of blood T cell repertoires in COVID-19. Clones were sequenced by immunoSEQ multiplex PCR, and TCRdb holds only the in-frame ones, with some missing. This table holds about 200,000 clones, 70% to 80% found once. Sequencing used peripheral blood. The receptor set was obtained from a woman aged 40 to 50 with COVID-19, enrolled during active disease.

The chain has TRBV18 and TRBJ2-6; 9 bases are shared with TRBD1. There are 17 residues in the CDR3. Germline CDR1 reads KGHSH; CDR2 reads LQKENI. With V trimmed by 3 bases and J by 1 base, 4 bases remained unmatched. For the CDR3, the DNA is TGTGCCAGCTCACCTTGGACAGGGGAGTCTGGGGCCAACGTCCTGACTTTC. Protein product: CASSPWTGESGANVLTF.

This chain links TRBV6-5 with TRBJ2-2; TRBD2 matches at 9 bases. V lost 2 bases, J lost 7 bases, and 8 bases stayed unmatched. The CDR3 spans 16 residues. CDR1 MNHEY and CDR2 SVGAGI come from the germline V gene. In DNA form, the CDR3 reads TGTGCCAGCAGTTACCCCCGCGGGGGGGGCGTCGGGGAGCTGTTTTTT. Translation gives CASSYPRGGGVGELFF.

The CDR3 nucleotides are TGCGCCAGCAGCTCTCAGGGGACTAATGAAAAACTGTTTTTT. As protein: CASSSQGTNEKLFF. J is TRBJ1-4 and V is TRBV5-1, with D possibly matching TRBD1 (6 bases). Germline V CDR1 and CDR2: SGHRS, YFSETQ. CDR3 size: 14 residues. V lost 3 bases and J 2 bases, leaving 8 bases between the germline ends. Full variable domain (remainder filled in from reference TRBV5-1 and TRBJ1-4): KAGVTQTPRYLIKTRGQQVTLSCSPISGHRSVSWYQQTPGQGLQFLFEYFSETQRNKGNFPGRFSGRQFSNSRSEMNVSTLELGDSALYLCASSSQGTNEKLFFGSGTQLSVL.

Remarks on this clone: This specimen includes other DNA sequences encoding the same CDR3. This rearrangement joins TRBV3-1 (or the pseudogene TRBV3-2) to TRBJ1-1; 7 bases line up with TRBD1. In germline, CDR1 is LGHDT, CDR2 YNNKEL (reference sequence). The CDR3 sequence is 14 residues long. V dropped 4 bases and J dropped 4; count of bases not matched to a gene: 6. CDR3 protein: CASSPTGTGTEAFF. The CDR3 region has the DNA TGTGCCAGCAGCCCGACAGGGACGGGCACTGAAGCTTTCTTT.

This chain joins TRBV7-9 and TRBJ1-3, with 7 bases fitting TRBD1. The junction had 8 bases not matched to a gene; V was cut back by 2 bases and J by 1 base. The germline V gene encodes CDR1 SEHNR and CDR2 FQNEAQ (reference sequence). This CDR3 spans 17 amino acids. The CDR3 reads CASSLTGDNRSGNTIYF. CDR3 bases: TGTGCCAGCAGCTTAACAGGGGACAATCGGTCTGGAAACACCATATATTTT.

The rearrangement links TRBV15 to TRBJ2-7; maybe TRBD1 (6 bases). Germline V gives CDR1 LNHNV, CDR2 YYDKDF (reference sequence). The CDR3 totals 15 residues. Trimming left V 1 base short and J 2 bases short, with 12 bases between. The CDR3: CATSRAGGQPYEQYF. The DNA for the CDR3 is TGTGCCACCAGCAGAGCTGGAGGACAGCCCTACGAGCAGTACTTC. Combining the CDR3 with reference TRBV15 and TRBJ2-7 gives the whole variable domain DAMVIQNPRYQVTQFGKPVTLSCSQTLNHNVMYWYQQKSSQAPKLLFHYYDKDFNNEADTPDNFQSRRPNTSFCFLDIRSPGLGDTAMYLCATSRAGGQPYEQYFGPGTRLTVT.

The rearrangement links TRBV5-1 to TRBJ1-3; D gene ambiguous. V was clipped by 0 bases and J by 0 bases, with 10 bases between them. The germline V gene encodes CDR1 SGHRS and CDR2 YFSETQ. This CDR3 is built from 16 residues. CDR3 amino acids: CASSLGAADSGNTIYF. The CDR3, as DNA: TGCGCCAGCAGCTTGGGTGCGGCAGACTCTGGAAACACCATATATTTT.

The chain uses TRBV7-9 and TRBJ1-2; no clear D gene. Looked up from germline, CDR1 is SEHNR and CDR2 is FQNEAQ (reference sequence). This CDR3 contains 13 residues. V was cut by 3 bases and J by 5 bases, with 10 bases left in between. The CDR3 loop is CASSLVGNYGYTF. The CDR3 region has the DNA TGTGCCAGCAGCTTGGTGGGCAATTATGGCTACACCTTC.

The chain combines TRBV7-9 with TRBJ2-7; weak D call: TRBD2 (6 bases). Germline V gene sequence: CDR1 SEHNR, CDR2 FQNEAQ (reference sequence). The V end lost 2 bases, the J end lost 5 bases, and 13 bases lay between the germline ends. This CDR3 region has 14 residues. CDR3 nucleotide sequence: TGTGCCAGCAGCTTAAGGGACTGGAGGCACGAGCAGTACTTC. Translated, it gives CASSLRDWRHEQYF.

The CDR3 loop is CASSDGLAGYNQETQYF. DNA for the CDR3: TGCGCCAGCAGCGATGGACTAGCGGGCTACAACCAAGAGACCCAGTACTTC. The chain is built from TRBV5-1 and TRBJ2-5; 11 positions match TRBD2. V lost 4 bases to trimming and J lost 0 bases; unmatched junction nucleotides: 8. Germline V gives CDR1 SGHRS, CDR2 YFSETQ. CDR3 length equals 17 residues.

This chain uses TRBV4-1 with TRBJ2-1; 9 bases match TRBD2. This CDR3 comprises 17 residues. Losses at the gene ends were 0 bases for V and 1 base for J; bases not matched to a gene: 4. Germline lookup yields CDR1 MGHRA and CDR2 YSYEKL. The CDR3 protein is CASSQDRAGGSYNEQFF. The CDR3 DNA is TGCGCCAGCAGCCAAGATCGGGCGGGGGGGTCCTACAATGAGCAGTTCTTC.

The chain has TRBV20-1 and TRBJ2-4, with 7 bases identical to TRBD2. V shed 3 bases, J shed 1 base, and the junction held 6 bases outside the gene matches. The CDR3 spans 15 residues. Germline CDR1 and CDR2: DFQATT and SNEGSKA (reference sequence). Here the CDR3 reads CSASRPGRAKNIQYF. As DNA, the CDR3 is TGCAGTGCTAGTCGGCCCGGGAGGGCCAAAAACATTCAGTACTTC.

This clone was detected only a few times. V and J are TRBV9 and TRBJ1-5; D is unresolved. The V and J ends lost 0 bases and 0 bases respectively, with 7 bases between them. From germline, CDR1 is SGDLS and CDR2 YYNGEE. This CDR3 region has 15 residues. This CDR3 reads CASSVGQDSNQPQHF. In DNA form, the CDR3 reads TGTGCCAGCAGCGTAGGGCAAGATAGCAATCAGCCCCAGCATTTT.

The rearrangement uses TRBV6-5 and TRBJ1-2; 7 nucleotides agree with TRBD1. Germline lookup yields CDR1 MNHEY and CDR2 SVGAGI. After removal of 2 bases from V and 5 bases from J, the junction contained 8 bases not matched to a gene. The CDR3 length is 15 residues. The CDR3 DNA reads TGTGCCAGCAGTTACGCCGGGACAGCTTTTTATGGCTACACCTTC. It specifies CASSYAGTAFYGYTF.